The rows below give T cell receptor beta chains drawn from one sample of a study of blood T cell repertoires in COVID-19. The assay was immunoSEQ multiplex PCR, and TCRdb's table has in-frame clones only and misses some. The sample contains over 50,000 clones, around four fifths of which appear only once. Sequenced material: peripheral blood. The receptor set was obtained from a man between 50 and 59 years old with acute or convalescent COVID-19. Each CDR3 is given with its conserved first and last residue. The D gene is left open where the match is weak. For some rows the clone size is stated as once, few or many, or as a class when expanded; others skip it.

>.|TRBV4-1|TRBJ2-5|.
TGCGCCAGCAGCCAAGTTATACAGGAGACCCAGTACTTC
CASSQVIQETQYF
>.|TRBV2|TRBJ2-3|.
TGTGCCAGCAGTGAAACGGGGTTCGCGGATACGCAGTATTTT
CASSETGFADTQYF
>.|TRBV18|TRBJ1-1|TRBD1
TGTGCCAGCTCACCGGGACAGGGGGATGGCACTGAAGCTTTCTTT
CASSPGQGDGTEAFF
>once|TRBV10-3|TRBJ1-5|.
TGTGCCATCAGTGAGTCAGGCCTCACTTACAGGTTGGCCAATCAGCCCCAGCATTTT
CAISESGLTYRLANQPQHF
>.|TRBV9|TRBJ2-5|.
TGTGCCAGCAGCACCCCCGTGGGGAGCACAGAGACCCAGTACTTC
CASSTPVGSTETQYF
>once|TRBV5-3|TRBJ1-5|TRBD1
TGTGCCAGAAGCCCGGGGACAGGACCAAATCAGCCCCAGCATTTT
CARSPGTGPNQPQHF
>.|TRBV7-2|TRBJ1-5|.
TGTGCCAGCAGCTTGACAGGCAATCAGCCCCAGCATTTT
CASSLTGNQPQHF
>.|TRBV28|TRBJ1-1|.
TGTGCCAGCAGTTTCCCTACAGTGAACACTGAAGCTTTCTTT
CASSFPTVNTEAFF
>once|TRBV10-1|TRBJ2-7|.
TGCGCCAGCAGTGGAGGAGACTCCTACGAGCAGTACTTC
CASSGGDSYEQYF
>.|TRBV7-5|TRBJ2-2|.
TGTGCCAGATACTTAGGGGAGGTTAACACCGGGGAGCTGTTTTTT
CARYLGEVNTGELFF
>.|TRBV6-2/TRBV6-3|TRBJ1-5|.
TGTGCCAGCAGTGTCCTGGGGGCTGGCAATCAGCCCCAGCATTTT
CASSVLGAGNQPQHF
>once|TRBV7-9|TRBJ2-1|.
TGTGCCAGCAGCTTAGACAGGTTCACGCACTACAATGAGCAGTTCTTC
CASSLDRFTHYNEQFF
>.|TRBV3-1/TRBV3-2|TRBJ2-1|.
TGTGCCAGCAGAAGAGGGAATGAGCAGTTCTTC
CASRRGNEQFF
>once|TRBV5-5|TRBJ2-7|.
TGTGCCAGCAGCTTGGGGACAGTTAACTACGAGCAGTACTTC
CASSLGTVNYEQYF